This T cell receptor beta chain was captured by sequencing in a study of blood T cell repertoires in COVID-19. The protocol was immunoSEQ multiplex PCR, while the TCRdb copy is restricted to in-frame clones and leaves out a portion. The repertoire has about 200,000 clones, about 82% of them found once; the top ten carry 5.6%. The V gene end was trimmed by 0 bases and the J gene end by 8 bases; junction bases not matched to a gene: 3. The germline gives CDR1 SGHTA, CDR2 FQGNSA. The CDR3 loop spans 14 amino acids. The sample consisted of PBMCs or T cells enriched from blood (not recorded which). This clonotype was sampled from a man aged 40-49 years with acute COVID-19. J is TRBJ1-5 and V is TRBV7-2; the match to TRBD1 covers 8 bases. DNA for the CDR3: TGTGCCAGCAGCTTAGCCCAGGGGGCTAAGCCCCAGCATTTT. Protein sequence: CASSLAQGAKPQHF.